These 7 T cell receptor beta chains were sequenced from one sample in a study of vaccination effects on CD4 cells after COVID-19. Isolation of CD4+ T cells took place after less than twelve days of culture. Participants got two doses of BNT162b2 or mRNA-1273 vaccine. Using immunoSEQ multiplex PCR, the repertoire was profiled, and TCRdb retains in-frame clones only, with some absent. The data contain approximately 57,000 clones, approximately 72% of them seen just once; the ten biggest clones take up 4.3%. No antigens are known for them. Sequenced material: CD4+ T cells from PBMCs cultured without peptide, taken after COVID-19 vaccination. These TCRs come from a human donor who received a COVID-19 vaccine.

This chain uses TRBV2 with TRBJ1-5, with unresolved D. Trimming pared 9 bases from V and 0 bases from J, leaving 15 bases between. CDR3 size: 15 residues. The germline gives CDR1 SNHLY, CDR2 FYNNEI. The CDR3 bases are TGTGCCAGTTCCCCGACGAGTAATAGCAATCAGCCCCAGCATTTT. It translates to CASSPTSNSNQPQHF.

V usage is TRBV2 and J usage is TRBJ1-5; no reliable D call. The CDR3 loop spans 13 amino acids. Germline assignment: CDR1 SNHLY and CDR2 FYNNEI. V dropped 7 bases and J dropped 1 base, with 8 bases sitting between them. CDR3 nucleotides: TGTGCCAGCAATAGGGAAAGCAATCAGCCCCAGCATTTT. It is translated as CASNRESNQPQHF.

The chain links TRBV3-1 (or the pseudogene TRBV3-2) to TRBJ2-5, with 13 bases matching TRBD2. Germline CDR1 and CDR2: LGHDT and YNNKEL (reference sequence). After removal of 0 bases from V and 4 bases from J, the junction contained 8 bases not matched to a gene. This CDR3 spans 18 amino acids. The CDR3 sequence: CASSQDPQTSGGIETQYF. The CDR3 DNA is TGTGCCAGCAGCCAAGACCCGCAGACTAGCGGGGGGATAGAGACCCAGTACTTC.

J is TRBJ2-1 and V is TRBV2; TRBD2 matches at 8 bases. The V segment lost 5 bases and the J segment 8 bases; nucleotides outside the gene matches: 11. The CDR3 runs 15 residues. CDR1 and CDR2 from the germline V gene are SNHLY and FYNNEI. As DNA, the CDR3 is TGTGCCAGCAGTAGACGGGGGGGCCCGAGGGATGAGCAGTTCTTC. It yields the protein CASSRRGGPRDEQFF.

The V call is TRBV11-2, the J call TRBJ1-6, with 8 bases that match TRBD1. Germline loops: CDR1 SGHAT, CDR2 FQNNGV. The V and J ends lost 4 bases and 10 bases, in that order; junction bases with no gene match: 6. This CDR3 is 14 amino acids long. CDR3: CASSSQGERSPLHF. CDR3 sequence (DNA): TGTGCCAGCAGCTCACAGGGGGAGAGGTCACCCCTCCACTTT.

The rearrangement links TRBV7-9 to TRBJ2-6; 9 bases match TRBD1. The CDR3 has 19 residues. The V segment lost 5 bases and the J segment 0 bases; nucleotides outside the gene matches: 11. Germline-derived CDR1 and CDR2 are SEHNR and FQNEAQ (reference sequence). The CDR3 bases are TGTGCCAGCAGCAAAAGAACCGGGACAGGGAGCTCTGGGGCCAACGTCCTGACTTTC. Translated, it gives CASSKRTGTGSSGANVLTF.

This clone appeared a few times. The DNA of the CDR3 is TGCGCCAGCAGCCAATGGACTAGCGCTTCCTACAATGAGCAGTTCTTC. It yields the protein CASSQWTSASYNEQFF. This chain uses TRBV4-1 with TRBJ2-1, with 9 bases matching TRBD2. Germline V gene lookup returns CDR1 MGHRA and CDR2 YSYEKL. V dropped 2 bases and J dropped 1; count of bases not matched to a gene: 3. The CDR3 is 16 amino acids.